One T cell receptor (beta chain) is described in this entry. Only in-frame clones appear in the TCRdb table, and some are missing; sequencing was by immunoSEQ multiplex PCR. The table records around 32,000 clones, about four fifths of them present only once. CDR3 length equals 16 residues. This sample is part of a study of STAT5B mutations in CD4+ large granular lymphocyte leukemia. The rearrangement links TRBV1 to TRBJ2-5; TRBD1 reflects the table's D call only, with no check against the DNA. The end of the DNA is better explained by TRBJ2-7, so the J call may be wrong. TRBV1 is a documented pseudogene. The source is a human donor in good health. Sequencing used CD4+ T cells from blood buffy coats. The CDR3 DNA reads TGCACCAGCAGGACGACACGGGACAATGGATGGCACGAGCAGTACTTC. This encodes CTSRTTRDNGWHEQYF.